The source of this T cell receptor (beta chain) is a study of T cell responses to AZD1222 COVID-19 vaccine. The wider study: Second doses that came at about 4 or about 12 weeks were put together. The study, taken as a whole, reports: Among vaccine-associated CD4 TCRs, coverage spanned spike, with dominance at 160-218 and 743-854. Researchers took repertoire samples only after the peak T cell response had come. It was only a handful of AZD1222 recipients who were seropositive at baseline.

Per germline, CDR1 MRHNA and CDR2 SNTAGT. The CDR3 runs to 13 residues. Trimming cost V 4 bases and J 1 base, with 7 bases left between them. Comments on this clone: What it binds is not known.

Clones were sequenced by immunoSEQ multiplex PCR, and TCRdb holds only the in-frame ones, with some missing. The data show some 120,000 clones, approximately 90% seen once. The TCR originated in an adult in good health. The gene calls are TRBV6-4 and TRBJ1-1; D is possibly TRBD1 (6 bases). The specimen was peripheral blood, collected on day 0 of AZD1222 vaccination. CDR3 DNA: TGTGCCAGCAGTGCGGGACAGAACACTGAAGCTTTCTTT. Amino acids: CASSAGQNTEAFF.